Detailed here is one TCR beta chain. This specimen comes from a study of blood T cell repertoires in COVID-19. Study background: Acute and convalescent COVID-19 samples came from the United States, Italy and Spain.

TCRdb keeps only in-frame clones here, not all; method: immunoSEQ multiplex PCR. Among more than 95,000 clones listed, roughly 82% were seen once. Germline V gene data show CDR1 as LNHDA and CDR2 as SQIVND (reference sequence). Between the trimmed V and J ends, which lost 2 bases and 2 bases, there was a span of 9 bases. This CDR3 spans 14 amino acids. The source is a man aged 80 or over with acute or convalescent COVID-19. Sequencing was carried out using peripheral blood. V and J are TRBV19 and TRBJ1-2, with no clear D. CDR3 protein: CASSISEQNYGYTF. In nucleotides, the CDR3 is TGTGCCAGTAGTATATCCGAACAGAACTATGGCTACACCTTC.